This record concerns one T cell receptor beta chain sequence. These data belong to a study of blood T cell repertoires in COVID-19. Study overall: Samples came from the United States, Italy and Spain, spanning acute and convalescent COVID-19. The analysed material was cDNA or gDNA that came from T cells, B-cell-depleted T cells, or PBMCs.

V lost 7 bases and J 0 bases, leaving 11 bases between the germline ends. The CDR3 has 14 residues. Germline CDR1 and CDR2: KGHSH and LQKENI. In the original workflow: Scientists estimated how many nucleated cells there were by amplifying reference gene primers. Method: immunoSEQ multiplex PCR; TCRdb's copy keeps in-frame clones and lacks some. V and J calls and clone size follow that table, whereas D and trimming were derived from the DNA. Of tens of thousands of clones detected, about four fifths appear once; the ten largest clones hold over 20%. This clonotype was obtained from a man between 65 and 79 years old with acute or convalescent COVID-19. The genes are TRBV18 and TRBJ2-3, with no clear D. Sequences were obtained from peripheral blood. The CDR3 DNA sequence: TGTGCCAGCTGTACCAGCGCTAGCACAGATACGCAGTATTTT. Translation gives CASCTSASTDTQYF.